The rows below give T cell receptor beta chains drawn from one sample of a study of neurological immune-mediated disorders. TCRdb called the 5' RACE reads again in MiXCR, with one record for every CDR3 protein. The sample has about 80,000 distinct CDR3 sequences, 4.5% to 7.5% seen once. Sequencing used PBMCs. All receptors come from a woman aged 55 to 70 with multiple sclerosis. The CDR3 runs from the conserved cysteine through the conserved F or W. D genes are given only for firm matches. Clone size, where shown, is once, few, many, or a class for clones that have expanded.

V: TRBV20-1
D: .
J: TRBJ1-1
size: .
DNA: TGCAGTGCTAGAGATCGTCAGGGGCCCGCTTTCTTT
CDR3: CSARDRQGPAFF

V: TRBV10-3
D: .
J: TRBJ1-1
size: many
DNA: TGTGCCATCAAGTCCCCGAGGGGCTACACTGAAGCTTTCTTT
CDR3: CAIKSPRGYTEAFF

V: TRBV25-1
D: TRBD1
J: TRBJ1-3
size: few
DNA: TGTGCCAGCAGCACAGGGGGAACTGGAAACACCATATATTTT
CDR3: CASSTGGTGNTIYF

V: TRBV29-1
D: TRBD1
J: TRBJ2-7
size: .
DNA: TGCAGCGCCTTCCCAGGGGGCCAGGATGGCGAGCAGTACTTC
CDR3: CSAFPGGQDGEQYF

V: TRBV20-1
D: .
J: TRBJ2-5
size: many
DNA: TGCAGTGCTAGTCGAGGGGCCCAAGAGACCCAGTACTTC
CDR3: CSASRGAQETQYF

V: TRBV5-1
D: .
J: TRBJ2-5
size: many
DNA: TGCGCCAGCAGCTTGAATGTTGGGACCCAGTACTTC
CDR3: CASSLNVGTQYF

V: TRBV20-1
D: .
J: TRBJ1-1
size: many
DNA: TGCAGTGCTCATCAACCCGGGGCGCGCCTGGAAGCTTTCTTT
CDR3: CSAHQPGARLEAFF

V: TRBV4-2
D: .
J: TRBJ2-2
size: many
DNA: TGTGCCAGCAGCCCAGACAGCGGTTCCACCGGGGAGCTGTTTTTT
CDR3: CASSPDSGSTGELFF

V: TRBV14
D: .
J: TRBJ1-6
size: many
DNA: TGTGCCAGCAGCCTTACAGGGTTTTCACCCCTCCACTTT
CDR3: CASSLTGFSPLHF

V: TRBV5-1
D: .
J: TRBJ1-6
size: many
DNA: TGCGCCAGCACCGCTATTGGGGTGAAAAATTCACCCCTCCACTTT
CDR3: CASTAIGVKNSPLHF

V: TRBV6-6
D: TRBD1
J: TRBJ2-5
size: many
DNA: TGTGCCAGCAGGGATGAGCCGGGACAGCAAGAGACCCAGTACTTC
CDR3: CASRDEPGQQETQYF

V: TRBV7-2
D: TRBD1
J: TRBJ1-5
size: few
DNA: TGTGCCAGCAGCTTAGCGGGTTCAGGGGGCGGGCAGCCCCAGCATTTT
CDR3: CASSLAGSGGGQPQHF

V: TRBV7-6
D: .
J: TRBJ2-3
size: few
DNA: TGTGCCAGCATGAGGGGTGTAAAGGGGCCAGATACGCAGTATTTT
CDR3: CASMRGVKGPDTQYF

V: TRBV5-1
D: TRBD2
J: TRBJ2-1
size: many
DNA: TGCGCCAGCAGCTTGGCCTGGGGGGGCAATGAGCAGTTCTTC
CDR3: CASSLAWGGNEQFF

V: TRBV7-9
D: .
J: TRBJ1-5
size: many
DNA: TGTGCCAGCAGCTTTCAGGGGAGCAATCAGCCCCAGCATTTT
CDR3: CASSFQGSNQPQHF

V: TRBV10-1
D: .
J: TRBJ2-3
size: many
DNA: TGCGCCAGCAGTACGAGCACAGATACGCAGTATTTT
CDR3: CASSTSTDTQYF